A selection of T cell receptor beta chains follows, all from one sample in a study of blood T cell repertoires in COVID-19. Sequenced by immunoSEQ multiplex PCR; TCRdb stores in-frame clones only, minus some. The sample holds some 99,000 clones; around 82% are singletons and the top ten take roughly 7%. The sequenced material came from peripheral blood. The receptor source for this set is a woman aged 45-65 years with acute or convalescent COVID-19. Each CDR3 is given with its conserved first and last residue. Each record gives: J gene, clone size, D gene, V gene, CDR3 DNA, CDR3 protein. The D gene is left open where the match is weak. Only some rows state a clone size, as once, few, many or a class for expanded clones.

J gene: TRBJ1-4
clone size: NA
D gene: NA
V gene: TRBV2
CDR3 DNA: TGTGCCAGCAGTGGGCGGCCGTGGAATGAAAAACTGTTTTTT
CDR3 protein: CASSGRPWNEKLFF

J gene: TRBJ2-6
clone size: NA
D gene: TRBD1
V gene: TRBV5-4
CDR3 DNA: TGTGCCAGCAGCGGACCGGGACAGGGTACTGGGGCCAACGTCCTGACTTTC
CDR3 protein: CASSGPGQGTGANVLTF

J gene: TRBJ1-2
clone size: once
D gene: TRBD1
V gene: TRBV28
CDR3 DNA: TGTGCCAGCAGTTTCCCCGGGACAGTTCCCTATGGCTACACCTTC
CDR3 protein: CASSFPGTVPYGYTF

J gene: TRBJ2-7
clone size: NA
D gene: TRBD2
V gene: TRBV3-1/TRBV3-2
CDR3 DNA: TGTGCCAGCAGCCAACCCGGTCGTACTAGCGGGGCCAACGAGCAGTACTTC
CDR3 protein: CASSQPGRTSGANEQYF

J gene: TRBJ1-2
clone size: NA
D gene: TRBD1
V gene: TRBV19
CDR3 DNA: TGTGCCAGTAGTTTGACAGGGTCCTCCTATGGCTACACCTTC
CDR3 protein: CASSLTGSSYGYTF

J gene: TRBJ1-1
clone size: NA
D gene: TRBD1
V gene: TRBV5-1
CDR3 DNA: TGCGCCAGCAGCTTCGGCCGACAGGGGGCGATTTCTGAAGCTTTCTTT
CDR3 protein: CASSFGRQGAISEAFF

J gene: TRBJ2-7
clone size: NA
D gene: NA
V gene: TRBV7-3
CDR3 DNA: TGTGCCAGCAGCTTGTACCGTACTGTCTACGAGCAGTACTTC
CDR3 protein: CASSLYRTVYEQYF

J gene: TRBJ2-2
clone size: NA
D gene: NA
V gene: TRBV28
CDR3 DNA: TGTGCCAGCAGTTCCTCGTATCCCGGGGAGCTGTTTTTT
CDR3 protein: CASSSSYPGELFF

J gene: TRBJ1-1
clone size: NA
D gene: NA
V gene: TRBV9
CDR3 DNA: TGTGCCAGCAGCGCCACAGGGCAGAACACTGAAGCTTTCTTT
CDR3 protein: CASSATGQNTEAFF

J gene: TRBJ2-7
clone size: NA
D gene: NA
V gene: TRBV30
CDR3 DNA: TGTGCCTGGAGTGTCGGGGGACTGCTCTACGAGCAGTACTTC
CDR3 protein: CAWSVGGLLYEQYF

J gene: TRBJ2-2
clone size: NA
D gene: TRBD1
V gene: TRBV9
CDR3 DNA: TGTGCCAGCAGCTGGGGACAGTTGAACACCGGGGAGCTGTTTTTT
CDR3 protein: CASSWGQLNTGELFF

J gene: TRBJ1-4
clone size: NA
D gene: NA
V gene: TRBV10-3
CDR3 DNA: TGTGCCATCAGTGAGTCGTACCTTTCGGGAGAAAAACTGTTTTTT
CDR3 protein: CAISESYLSGEKLFF

J gene: TRBJ1-2
clone size: NA
D gene: NA
V gene: TRBV28
CDR3 DNA: TGTGCCAGCAGGGGAGGGGACGCCATGCCTAACTATGGCTACACCTTC
CDR3 protein: CASRGGDAMPNYGYTF

J gene: TRBJ1-4
clone size: NA
D gene: TRBD1
V gene: TRBV5-4
CDR3 DNA: TGTGCCAGCAGCGTTAACAGGGGGCAAGGGGAAAAACTGTTTTTT
CDR3 protein: CASSVNRGQGEKLFF

J gene: TRBJ1-1
clone size: once
D gene: TRBD1
V gene: TRBV12-3/TRBV12-4
CDR3 DNA: TGTGCCAGCACCCTAGACAGGGCGAATCAAGCTTTCTTT
CDR3 protein: CASTLDRANQAFF

J gene: TRBJ2-6
clone size: NA
D gene: NA
V gene: TRBV6-5
CDR3 DNA: TGTGCCAGCAGTCCTCAGCGATCTGGGGCCAACGTCCTGACTTTC
CDR3 protein: CASSPQRSGANVLTF

J gene: TRBJ2-7
clone size: NA
D gene: NA
V gene: TRBV9
CDR3 DNA: TGTGCCAGCAGCGTAGCGTCGGGATCGACGAATGCCTACGAGCAGTACTTC
CDR3 protein: CASSVASGSTNAYEQYF

J gene: TRBJ1-3
clone size: few
D gene: NA
V gene: TRBV2
CDR3 DNA: TGTGCCAGCAGTGATGAAGGGGGAGCTGGAAACACCATATATTTT
CDR3 protein: CASSDEGGAGNTIYF

J gene: TRBJ1-2
clone size: NA
D gene: NA
V gene: TRBV5-6
CDR3 DNA: TGTGCCAGCAGCTTGAGGGACACCCAACTACCCTATGGCTACACCTTC
CDR3 protein: CASSLRDTQLPYGYTF

J gene: TRBJ1-1
clone size: NA
D gene: NA
V gene: TRBV5-1
CDR3 DNA: TGCGCCAGCAGCTTGACGGGGTTTAATACCGAAGCTTTCTTT
CDR3 protein: CASSLTGFNTEAFF

J gene: TRBJ2-7
clone size: NA
D gene: TRBD2
V gene: TRBV6-5
CDR3 DNA: TGTGCCAGCACCAAAAATAGCGGGGACTCCTACGAGCAGTACTTC
CDR3 protein: CASTKNSGDSYEQYF

J gene: TRBJ2-2
clone size: once
D gene: TRBD1
V gene: TRBV10-3
CDR3 DNA: TGTGCCATCAATGGACAGGGGCCCACCGGGGAGCTGTTTTTT
CDR3 protein: CAINGQGPTGELFF

J gene: TRBJ1-5
clone size: NA
D gene: NA
V gene: TRBV6-1
CDR3 DNA: TGTGCCAGCAGTGAACAGGGTTATCAGCCCCAGCATTTT
CDR3 protein: CASSEQGYQPQHF

J gene: TRBJ2-3
clone size: NA
D gene: TRBD1
V gene: TRBV4-2
CDR3 DNA: TGTGCCAGCAGCCAAGAGGACAGGGGCTTCACAGATACGCAGTATTTT
CDR3 protein: CASSQEDRGFTDTQYF

J gene: TRBJ2-2
clone size: NA
D gene: NA
V gene: TRBV5-1
CDR3 DNA: TGCGCCAGCAGCCTAGGCGGCGGGGCCGGAACGGGGGAGCTGTTTTTT
CDR3 protein: CASSLGGGAGTGELFF

J gene: TRBJ1-1
clone size: NA
D gene: TRBD1
V gene: TRBV5-5
CDR3 DNA: TGTGCCAGCAGCTTGGCTCAGGGGGCTGGCACTGAAGCTTTCTTT
CDR3 protein: CASSLAQGAGTEAFF

J gene: TRBJ2-1
clone size: few
D gene: NA
V gene: TRBV12-3/TRBV12-4
CDR3 DNA: TGTGCCAGCAGGGGGGCAGGTAGCAATGAGCAGTTCTTC
CDR3 protein: CASRGAGSNEQFF

J gene: TRBJ2-7
clone size: NA
D gene: TRBD1
V gene: TRBV10-3
CDR3 DNA: TGTGCCATCAAAGGGACAGACTCCTACGAGCAGTACTTC
CDR3 protein: CAIKGTDSYEQYF

J gene: TRBJ1-1
clone size: NA
D gene: NA
V gene: TRBV7-9
CDR3 DNA: TGTGCCAGCAGCTCCGGACAGCGTGAAGCTTTCTTT
CDR3 protein: CASSSGQREAFF